One and the same sample provided the 16 T cell receptor beta chains below, sequenced in a study of resident and recirculating memory T cells in vitiligo. Using immunoSEQ multiplex PCR, the repertoire was profiled, and TCRdb retains in-frame clones only, with some absent. The sample shows 40,000 to 45,000 clones, approximately 91% of them seen only once. Sequenced material: blood. These receptors were collected from a male donor with vitiligo.

The gene calls are TRBV11-3 and TRBJ2-2; 7 bases align to TRBD1. The CDR3 covers 16 residues. Per the germline V gene, CDR1 is SGHNT and CDR2 is YENEEA. After removal of 7 bases from V and 4 bases from J, the junction contained 12 bases not matched to a gene. CDR3 in amino acids: CASNFLVTGRTGELFF. The CDR3 DNA reads TGTGCCAGCAATTTCCTCGTGACAGGGCGCACCGGGGAGCTGTTTTTT.

The J gene is TRBJ2-6, the V gene TRBV6-6, with unresolved D. This CDR3 is built from 16 residues. V was shortened by 0 bases and J by 2 bases, with 8 bases between the two germline ends. The germline CDR1 and CDR2 sequences are MNHNY and SVGAGI (reference sequence). CDR3 sequence: CASSYSLRPGANVLTF. The CDR3 bases are TGTGCCAGCAGTTACTCGCTGCGGCCTGGGGCCAACGTCCTGACTTTC.

The chain carries TRBV19 and TRBJ1-5, with D unresolved. CDR1 and CDR2 from the germline V gene are LNHDA and SQIVND (reference sequence). Trimming removed 3 bases from V and 3 bases from J, with 12 bases in between. This CDR3 is built from 15 residues. The CDR3 sequence is CASSIRQYPNQPQHF. The CDR3, as DNA: TGTGCCAGTAGTATCCGCCAGTATCCCAATCAGCCCCAGCATTTT. The complete variable domain, with remaining parts taken from reference TRBV19 and TRBJ1-5, reads DGGITQSPKYLFRKEGQNVTLSCEQNLNHDAMYWYRQDPGQGLRLIYYSQIVNDFQKGDIAEGYSVSREKKESFPLTVTSAQKNPTAFYLCASSIRQYPNQPQHFGDGTRLSIL.

In nucleotides, the CDR3 is TGTGCCAGAAGCTTCCATTACACACTAGCCCGGGACAATGAGCAGTTCTTC. Amino acid sequence: CARSFHYTLARDNEQFF. The V gene is TRBV5-3, the J gene TRBJ2-1, with D possibly being TRBD2 (6 bases). TRBV5-3 is marked as an open reading frame, function uncertain. The CDR3 runs to 17 residues. Trimming shortened V by 2 bases and J by 5 bases, and 20 bases separated the two germline ends.

The V gene is TRBV11-2, the J gene TRBJ2-1; the D gene is possibly TRBD2 (7 bases). V dropped 7 bases and J dropped 6 bases, with 22 bases sitting between them. The CDR3 contains 16 residues. Germline-derived CDR1 and CDR2 are SGHAT and FQNNGV. DNA for the CDR3: TGTGCCAGCACCCCCATCCCGGGGGGCCCCTTCAATGAGCAGTTCTTC. This gives the protein CASTPIPGGPFNEQFF.

The chain has TRBV27 and TRBJ2-1; D unresolved. V was pared by 2 bases and J by 2 bases, with 4 bases between. CDR1 is MNHEY, CDR2 SMNVEV, per germline (reference sequence). The CDR3 is 13 amino acids. CDR3 region: CASSLTTYNEQFF. In DNA form, the CDR3 reads TGTGCCAGCAGTTTAACAACCTACAATGAGCAGTTCTTC.

This clone is a singleton in its sample. This chain connects TRBV9 to TRBJ1-1; no definite D call. This CDR3 comprises 13 residues. Germline CDR1 is SGDLS and CDR2 is YYNGEE. Trimming took 3 bases from V and 5 from J, leaving 11 bases between them. In nucleotides, the CDR3 is TGTGCCAGCAGCGCTGCGGATCTAACTGAAGCTTTCTTT. This gives the protein CASSAADLTEAFF.

This chain joins TRBV20-1 and TRBJ1-1; no reliable D call. The germline V and J ends were trimmed by 5 bases and 7 bases, with 11 bases remaining between them. The CDR3 runs 11 residues. Germline V gene data show CDR1 as DFQATT and CDR2 as SNEGSKA (reference sequence). The CDR3 sequence: CSARKTFEAFF. In DNA, the CDR3 is TGCAGTGCTCGGAAGACTTTTGAAGCTTTCTTT.

The chain carries TRBV5-4 and TRBJ1-1, with D unresolved. This CDR3 spans 15 amino acids. V was pared by 0 bases and J by 1 base, with 10 bases between. Germline CDR1 and CDR2: SGHNT and YYREEE (reference sequence). Written as DNA, the CDR3 is TGTGCCAGCAGCTTGGGTACAGCCCCGAACACTGAAGCTTTCTTT. Protein sequence: CASSLGTAPNTEAFF. The full variable domain, rest sourced from reference TRBV5-4 and TRBJ1-1, is ETGVTQSPTHLIKTRGQQVTLRCSSQSGHNTVSWYQQALGQGPQFIFQYYREEENGRGNFPPRFSGLQFPNYSSELNVNALELDDSALYLCASSLGTAPNTEAFFGQGTRLTVV.

A note on this clone: A junction boundary mismatches the germline segment, possibly from a read error. This chain connects TRBV15 to TRBJ1-2; maybe TRBD1 (5 bases). This CDR3 region has 15 residues. Germline V gives CDR1 LNHNV, CDR2 YYDKDF (reference sequence). CDR3 in amino acids: CATSRGQGSNYGCTF. The CDR3 nucleotides read TGTGCCACCAGCAGAGGCCAGGGCTCTAACTATGGCTGCACCTTC.

The genes are TRBV9 and TRBJ1-2, with TRBD1 identical over 10 bases. This CDR3 is built from 15 residues. Germline CDR1 reads SGDLS; CDR2 reads YYNGEE. Trimming removed 4 bases from V and 8 bases from J; junction bases left unmatched: 11. In DNA, the CDR3 is TGTGCCAGCAGCCCTAGGAGGGGGACAGGGGAGGGCTACACCTTC. Translation gives CASSPRRGTGEGYTF.

The chain carries TRBV6-4 and TRBJ2-1, with D possibly matching TRBD2 (6 bases). Trimming shortened V by 2 bases and J by 4 bases, and 12 bases separated the two germline ends. Germline lookup yields CDR1 MRHNA and CDR2 SNTAGT. The CDR3 is 15 amino acids. Here the CDR3 reads CASSDAGGAYNEQFF. CDR3 DNA: TGTGCCAGCAGTGACGCTGGCGGGGCTTACAATGAGCAGTTCTTC.

J is TRBJ2-5 and V is TRBV27, with D tentatively TRBD1 (5 bases). CDR1 MNHEY and CDR2 SMNVEV come from the germline V gene (reference sequence). With 3 bases removed from V and 4 bases from J, the gap between germline ends came to 18 bases. The CDR3 runs to 16 residues. The CDR3 region is CASSFLETARTETQYF. The CDR3 region has the DNA TGTGCCAGCAGTTTTTTAGAGACAGCAAGGACAGAGACCCAGTACTTC.

The rearrangement joins TRBV14 to TRBJ2-2; D remains ambiguous. Germline V CDR1 and CDR2: SGHDN, FVKESK. The CDR3 totals 12 residues. Trimming stripped 4 bases from V and 6 bases from J, with 6 bases between. The CDR3 loop is CASSPLSGELFF. The CDR3 DNA follows: TGTGCCAGCAGCCCCCTATCCGGGGAGCTGTTTTTT. Together with reference TRBV14 and TRBJ2-2, the CDR3 gives the full variable domain: EAGVTQFPSHSVIEKGQTVTLRCDPISGHDNLYWYRRVMGKEIKFLLHFVKESKQDESGMPNNRFLAERTGGTYSTLKVQPAELEDSGVYFCASSPLSGELFFGEGSRLTVL.

The chain recombines TRBV2 with TRBJ1-1; a possible D gene is TRBD1 (5 bases). CDR3 length: 13 residues. Trimming took off 7 bases at V and 1 base at J, with 10 bases between the two ends. Germline V CDR1 and CDR2: SNHLY, FYNNEI. CDR3 residues: CASTYTGNTEAFF. The DNA for the CDR3 is TGTGCCAGCACCTACACAGGGAACACTGAAGCTTTCTTT.

This chain uses TRBV15 with TRBJ1-4; possible D gene TRBD1, 6 bases. Trimming removed 0 bases at V and 2 bases at J, with 7 bases between. This CDR3 spans 15 amino acids. The germline V gene encodes CDR1 LNHNV and CDR2 YYDKDF (reference sequence). Here the CDR3 reads CATSREGHTNEKLFF. In DNA form, the CDR3 reads TGTGCCACCAGCAGAGAGGGACACACTAATGAAAAACTGTTTTTT.